This paragraph covers one T cell receptor (beta chain) sequence. This CDR3 is 14 amino acids long. Germline V gives CDR1 GTSNPN, CDR2 SVGIG (reference sequence). V lost 8 bases and J lost 1; bases outside the gene matches: 10. Produced via immunoSEQ multiplex PCR; TCRdb's table is partial and in-frame only. The sample has around 330,000 clones; 89% are singletons. The source of the sample is a study of blood T cell repertoires in COVID-19. On the study more broadly: Some COVID-19 samples were acute and others convalescent; all came from the United States, Italy and Spain.

V is TRBV30 and J is TRBJ1-2; 7 bases agree with TRBD1. The source of this sequence is a man between 60 and 70 years old who had recovered from COVID-19. Sequenced sample: PBMCs or T cells enriched from blood (not recorded which). The CDR3 is CAGERDRFNYGYTF. CDR3 DNA sequence: TGTGCCGGCGAACGGGACAGATTTAACTATGGCTACACCTTC.